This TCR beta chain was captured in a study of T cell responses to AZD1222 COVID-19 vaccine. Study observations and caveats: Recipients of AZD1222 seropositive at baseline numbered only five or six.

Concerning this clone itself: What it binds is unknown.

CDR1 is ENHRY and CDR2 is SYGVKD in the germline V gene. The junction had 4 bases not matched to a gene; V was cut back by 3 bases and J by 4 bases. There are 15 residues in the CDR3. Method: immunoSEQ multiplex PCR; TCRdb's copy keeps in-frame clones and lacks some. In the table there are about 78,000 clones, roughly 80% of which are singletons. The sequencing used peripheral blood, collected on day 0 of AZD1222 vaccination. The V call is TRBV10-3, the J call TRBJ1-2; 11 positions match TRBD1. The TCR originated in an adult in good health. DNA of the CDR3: TGTGCCATCAGTGATCCGGGACAGGGGGTCTATGGCTACACCTTC. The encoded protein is CAISDPGQGVYGYTF.